This T cell receptor (beta chain) was found in a study of neurological immune-mediated disorders. Study information: A relapsing-remitting course was seen in about 90% of the roughly 35 multiple sclerosis patients and a secondary progressive course in 3.

The cDNA was synthesized by means of template-switch 5'RACE, which was carried out with 10-nucleotide random UMIs. Over 200 million TCR-beta sequences from 15-18 subjects came out of each sequencing run. TCRdb itself ran the 5' RACE reads through MiXCR, one entry per CDR3 protein. The sample has about 82,000 distinct CDR3 sequences; just over 2.5% are singletons. This CDR3 region has 15 residues. Looked up from germline, CDR1 is DFQATT and CDR2 is SNEGSKA (reference sequence). Trimming removed 0 bases from V and 5 bases from J; junction bases left unmatched: 4. Study-wide points: TCR clonal expansion peaked in HTLV-1-associated myelopathy patients and was lowest in multiple sclerosis patients.

This clonotype was seen at least ten times. As yet, its antigen is unknown. Input material: PBMCs. The chain couples TRBV20-1 to TRBJ2-3; TRBD1 agrees at 11 bases. This TCR came from a woman aged 25 to 39 with multiple sclerosis. CDR3 sequence (DNA): TGCAGTGCTAGAGAGGACAGGGGGCCTGGAGATACGCAGTATTTT. Translating gives CSAREDRGPGDTQYF.